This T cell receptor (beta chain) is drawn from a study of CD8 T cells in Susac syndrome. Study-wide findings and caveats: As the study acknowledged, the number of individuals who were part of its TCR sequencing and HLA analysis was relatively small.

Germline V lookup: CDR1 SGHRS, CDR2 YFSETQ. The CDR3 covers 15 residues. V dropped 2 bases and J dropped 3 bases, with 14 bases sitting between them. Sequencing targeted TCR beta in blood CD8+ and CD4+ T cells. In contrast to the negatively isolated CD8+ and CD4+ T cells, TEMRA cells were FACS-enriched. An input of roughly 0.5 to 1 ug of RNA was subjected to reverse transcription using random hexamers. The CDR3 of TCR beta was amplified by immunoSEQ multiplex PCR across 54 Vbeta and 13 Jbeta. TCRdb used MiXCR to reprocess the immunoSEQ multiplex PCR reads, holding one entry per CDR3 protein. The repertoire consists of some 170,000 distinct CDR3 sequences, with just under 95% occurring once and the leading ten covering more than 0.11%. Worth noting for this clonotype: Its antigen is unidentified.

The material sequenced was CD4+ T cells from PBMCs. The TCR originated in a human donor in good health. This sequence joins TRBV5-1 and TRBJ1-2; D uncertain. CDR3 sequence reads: CASSLTESIHYGYTF. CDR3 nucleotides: TGCGCCAGCAGCTTAACAGAATCTATTCACTATGGCTACACCTTC.